A single sample is the source of the 10 T cell receptor beta chains below, sequenced in a study of a mutant IDH1 vaccine in newly diagnosed glioma. Here immunoSEQ multiplex PCR was the method, and the copy in TCRdb shows in-frame clones only, minus some. The sample consists of around 30,000 clones, around 87% of them appearing once. Time point denoted: week 11, during vaccination. Doses comprised 300 ug of mutant IDH1 20-mer peptide each, plus topical imiquimod. The antigens these receptors bind are not known. This specimen was PBMCs, taken from a glioma patient whose treatment included an IDH1 peptide vaccine. Every receptor here comes from a man between 18 and 29 years old with glioma.

The chain recombines TRBV5-4 with TRBJ1-2; 7 bases match TRBD1. From germline, CDR1 is SGHNT and CDR2 YYREEE (reference sequence). The J segment lost 3 bases and the V segment lost 4 bases, leaving 6 bases of the junction unmatched. This CDR3 contains 14 residues. This CDR3 is CASSHVTGDYGYTF. In DNA, the CDR3 is TGTGCCAGCAGCCATGTAACAGGGGACTATGGCTACACCTTC.

The CDR3 loop is CASSGEAFANTGELFF. The DNA for the CDR3 is TGTGCCAGCAGTGGTGAGGCCTTTGCGAACACCGGGGAGCTGTTTTTT. V gene TRBV27 combines with J gene TRBJ2-2; D is ambiguous. The V end was cut by 5 bases, the J end by 0 bases, with 13 bases between. CDR1 is MNHEY, CDR2 SMNVEV, per germline (reference sequence). The CDR3 runs to 16 residues.

V is TRBV4-1 and J is TRBJ2-1; TRBD2 matches at 10 bases. In germline, CDR1 is MGHRA, CDR2 YSYEKL. The V segment lost 3 bases and the J segment 9 bases; nucleotides outside the gene matches: 23. The CDR3 sequence is 20 residues long. The CDR3 here is CASSHLGWAQGLAGATEQFF. In DNA, the CDR3 is TGCGCCAGCAGCCATCTCGGATGGGCCCAAGGGCTAGCGGGAGCCACTGAGCAGTTCTTC.

The gene calls are TRBV28 and TRBJ1-2; D may be TRBD1 (5 bases). Trimming stripped 3 bases from V and 0 bases from J, with 17 bases between. The germline CDR1 and CDR2 sequences are MDHEN and SYDVKM. CDR3 length: 17 amino acids. The CDR3 DNA follows: TGTGCCAGCAGTTTCGCCCTGGGGGGAGGCGCTAACTATGGCTACACCTTC. Protein sequence: CASSFALGGGANYGYTF.

The chain is built from TRBV19 and TRBJ1-4; no reliable D call. The CDR3 is 11 residues long. Germline V gives CDR1 LNHDA, CDR2 SQIVND (reference sequence). V was pared by 6 bases and J by 12 bases, with 11 bases between. For the CDR3, the DNA is TGTGCCAGTAGATCCATGGCGGAACTGTTTTTT. It is translated as CASRSMAELFF.

The chain carries TRBV27 and TRBJ2-7, with a tentative D call TRBD1 (6 bases). CDR1 is MNHEY, CDR2 SMNVEV, per germline (reference sequence). V shed 3 bases and J shed 4 bases, with 10 bases lying between them. The CDR3 extends over 13 amino acids. The CDR3 loop is CASSFITGYEQYF. The CDR3 DNA reads TGTGCCAGCAGTTTTATAACAGGGTACGAGCAGTACTTC.

The gene calls are TRBV6-1 and TRBJ1-5; D is ambiguous. The germline gives CDR1 MNHNS, CDR2 SASEGT. Trimming removed 3 bases from V and 7 bases from J, with 7 bases in between. The CDR3 extends over 12 amino acids. The CDR3 DNA is TGTGCCAGCAGTGAGGGTGGGCAGCCCCAGCATTTT. Its translation: CASSEGGQPQHF.

V and J are TRBV15 and TRBJ1-2; TRBD1 aligns across 9 bases. Trimming cost V 2 bases and J 6 bases; bases outside gene matches: 7. The CDR3 sequence is 15 residues long. CDR1 and CDR2 (germline): LNHNV, YYDKDF (reference sequence). The CDR3 loop is CATSRPTGGENGYTF. CDR3 nucleotide sequence: TGTGCCACCAGCAGACCCACAGGGGGCGAGAATGGCTACACCTTC.

The gene calls are TRBV5-1 and TRBJ2-7, with D perhaps assigned TRBD1 or TRBD2 (6 bases each). Germline V gene data show CDR1 as SGHRS and CDR2 as YFSETQ. The V end lost 0 bases, the J end lost 5 bases, and 18 bases lay between the germline ends. The CDR3 covers 16 residues. The CDR3 sequence is CASSLGTGTGANEQYF. As DNA, the CDR3 is TGCGCCAGCAGCTTGGGGACCGGGACGGGGGCCAACGAGCAGTACTTC.

The J gene is TRBJ1-5, the V gene TRBV19; D remains unclear. The CDR3 extends over 14 amino acids. CDR1 and CDR2 from the germline V gene are LNHDA and SQIVND (reference sequence). Trimming took 9 bases from V and 3 from J, leaving 15 bases between them. In DNA, the CDR3 is TGTGCCAGCCGCGGGGAGGTCCACAATCAGCCCCAGCATTTT. Translating gives CASRGEVHNQPQHF.